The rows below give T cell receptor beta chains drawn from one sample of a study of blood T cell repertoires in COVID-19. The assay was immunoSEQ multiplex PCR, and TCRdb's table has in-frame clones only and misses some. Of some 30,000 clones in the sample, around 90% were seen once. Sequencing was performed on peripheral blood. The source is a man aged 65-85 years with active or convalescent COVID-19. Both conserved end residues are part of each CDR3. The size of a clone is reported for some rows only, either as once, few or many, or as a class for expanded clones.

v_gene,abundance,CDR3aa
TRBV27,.,CASSFTGGNQPQHF
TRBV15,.,CATSRERVMPQHF
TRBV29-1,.,CSVSDRASSYEQYF
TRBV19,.,CASSIEGGFQPQHF
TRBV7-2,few,CASSIRQYSGYGYTF
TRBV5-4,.,CASSRGGQGTFGTDTQYF
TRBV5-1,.,CASSFGAVGWHNEQFF
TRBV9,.,CASSWAGAPGNTIYF
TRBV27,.,CASRGAGTGGGYTF
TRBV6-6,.,CASTTGTGRKNTEAFF
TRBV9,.,CASSGTGLGANEQFF
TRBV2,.,CASIGAGEAYTF
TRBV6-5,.,CATGREGSYEQYF
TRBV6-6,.,CASRPDRGGNQPQHF
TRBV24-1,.,CATSEPGLNNQPQHF
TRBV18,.,CASSPPGGTDTQYF
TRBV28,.,CASSFLGGQPNYGYTF
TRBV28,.,CASTGTGGSYEQYF
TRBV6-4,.,CASTSNTGELFF
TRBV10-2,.,CASSDSRGYEQYF